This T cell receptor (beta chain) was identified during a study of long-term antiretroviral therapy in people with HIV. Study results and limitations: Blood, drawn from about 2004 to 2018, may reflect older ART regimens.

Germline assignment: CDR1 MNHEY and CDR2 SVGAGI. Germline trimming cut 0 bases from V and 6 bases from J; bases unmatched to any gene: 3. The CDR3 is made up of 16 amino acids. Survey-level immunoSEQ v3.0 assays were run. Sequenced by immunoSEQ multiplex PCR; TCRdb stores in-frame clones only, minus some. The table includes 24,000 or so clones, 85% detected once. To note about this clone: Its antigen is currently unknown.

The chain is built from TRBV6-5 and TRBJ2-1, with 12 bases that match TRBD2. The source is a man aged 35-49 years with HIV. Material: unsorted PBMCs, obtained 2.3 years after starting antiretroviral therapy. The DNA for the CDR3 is TGTGCCAGCAGTTACTCAGCTAGCGGGAGGGCCAATGAGCAGTTCTTC. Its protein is CASSYSASGRANEQFF.